These 31 T cell receptor beta chains share one sample of origin, sequenced in a study of blood T cell repertoires in COVID-19. Only in-frame clones appear in the TCRdb table, and some are missing; sequencing was by immunoSEQ multiplex PCR. The sample lists roughly 140,000 clones; approximately 92% were seen once. The material sequenced was peripheral blood. These receptor sequences come from an older woman with active COVID-19.

The chain links TRBV28 to TRBJ2-5, with D maybe TRBD2 (6 bases). Germline CDR1 MDHEN, CDR2 SYDVKM. Trimming pared 5 bases from V and 4 bases from J, leaving 20 bases between. The CDR3 runs to 16 residues. The CDR3 here is CASSTLEPGLVETQYF. The CDR3 DNA reads as TGTGCCAGCAGTACCCTAGAACCGGGACTTGTAGAGACCCAGTACTTC.

The table lists this clone with a few counts. This chain links TRBV2 with TRBJ1-5; 9 nucleotides align to TRBD1. This CDR3 comprises 15 residues. Germline loops: CDR1 SNHLY, CDR2 FYNNEI. The V and J ends lost 7 bases and 2 bases, in that order; junction bases with no gene match: 6. CDR3 coding DNA: TGTGCCAGCACCGGGGACAGGGTGGGCAATCAGCCCCAGCATTTT. Its protein product is CASTGDRVGNQPQHF.

J is TRBJ2-3 and V is TRBV6-2 or TRBV6-3; TRBD2 matches at 9 bases. The CDR3 covers 19 residues. The V segment lost 5 bases and the J segment 5 bases; nucleotides outside the gene matches: 20. CDR1 and CDR2 from the germline V gene are MNHEY and SVGEGT. The CDR3 loop is CASSTTTAGGVRMRDTQYF. Here the CDR3 DNA reads TGTGCCAGCAGTACGACCACGGCGGGAGGGGTCCGTATGAGAGATACGCAGTATTTT.

The chain joins TRBV19 to TRBJ2-2, with TRBD2 matching over 10 bases. From germline, CDR1 is LNHDA and CDR2 SQIVND (reference sequence). Trimming cost V 5 bases and J 6 bases; bases outside gene matches: 9. The CDR3 loop spans 16 amino acids. The CDR3 DNA reads as TGTGCCAGTAGTTCGGGGACTAGCGTGAATGCCGGGGAGCTGTTTTTT. It translates to CASSSGTSVNAGELFF.

The chain recombines TRBV19 with TRBJ1-6; the match to TRBD1 covers 7 bases. V shed 4 bases and J 4 bases; nucleotides not matched to a gene: 1. The CDR3 runs 14 residues. Germline V CDR1 and CDR2: LNHDA, SQIVND (reference sequence). DNA for the CDR3: TGTGCCAGTAGTACGGGACAGTATAATTCACCCCTCCACTTT. Translating it yields CASSTGQYNSPLHF.

V usage is TRBV10-3 and J usage is TRBJ2-1; 9 nucleotides agree with TRBD2. The CDR3 totals 15 residues. J lost 12 bases, V lost 0 bases, and 9 bases had no gene match. Germline V lookup: CDR1 ENHRY, CDR2 SYGVKD. CDR3 coding DNA: TGTGCCATCAGTGAGTCTAGCGGGAGTGGGGATGTGCAGTTCTTC. The encoded protein is CAISESSGSGDVQFF.

The V call is TRBV19, the J call TRBJ1-5; a weak D match, TRBD1 (6 bases). V gave up 9 bases and J gave up 1 base, with 19 bases separating them. From germline, CDR1 is LNHDA and CDR2 SQIVND (reference sequence). This CDR3 region has 16 residues. CDR3 nucleotides: TGTGCCAGCCACCTTGGGGGGGGCGCGAGCAATCAGCCCCAGCATTTT. Translating it yields CASHLGGGASNQPQHF.

In the case of this clone: Other nucleotide sequences from this sample produce the same CDR3. The chain carries TRBV9 and TRBJ2-1; the D gene is possibly TRBD1 (5 bases). V lost 1 base and J lost 4, with 12 bases in between. Germline CDR1 is SGDLS and CDR2 is YYNGEE. The CDR3 is 15 residues long. Here the CDR3 DNA reads TGTGCCAGCAGCGTAACTCAGGGCGAGTACAATGAGCAGTTCTTC. Its translation: CASSVTQGEYNEQFF.

The chain links TRBV28 to TRBJ1-4; possibly TRBD1 for D (5 bases). The V gene lost 5 bases and the J gene lost 8 bases, with 15 bases spanning the gap. Looked up from germline, CDR1 is MDHEN and CDR2 is SYDVKM. The CDR3 has 14 residues. The CDR3 DNA is TGTGCCAGCAGTGGGGGGGGACTTTGGGAAAAACTGTTTTTT. Protein: CASSGGGLWEKLFF.

The chain couples TRBV11-2 to TRBJ2-7; D is undetermined. V lost 8 bases to trimming and J lost 0 bases, with 5 bases between them. This CDR3 spans 11 amino acids. Per germline, CDR1 SGHAT and CDR2 FQNNGV. Written as DNA, the CDR3 is TGTGCCAGCCAGGCCTCCTACGAGCAGTACTTC. It yields the protein CASQASYEQYF.

The genes are TRBV29-1 and TRBJ2-2; D not certain. The CDR3 totals 13 residues. Germline V gene lookup returns CDR1 SQVTM and CDR2 ANQGSEA. V was pared by 4 bases and J by 5 bases, with 11 bases between. This CDR3 reads CSVAETGTGELFF. The CDR3 nucleotides are TGCAGCGTTGCTGAGACCGGGACCGGGGAGCTGTTTTTT.

The chain employs TRBV18 and TRBJ2-3; no definite D call. The CDR3 is 15 residues long. Germline lookup yields CDR1 KGHSH and CDR2 LQKENI. V lost 5 bases to trimming and J lost 0 bases, with 12 bases between them. The CDR3 spells CASSSRLPSTDTQYF. In DNA form, the CDR3 reads TGTGCCAGCTCAAGTAGATTACCCAGCACAGATACGCAGTATTTT.

The genes are TRBV18 and TRBJ1-5; 7 bases fit TRBD1. Germline V lookup: CDR1 KGHSH, CDR2 LQKENI. J was trimmed by 5 bases and V by 4 bases; bases with no gene match: 8. The CDR3 is made up of 15 amino acids. The CDR3 DNA sequence: TGTGCCAGCTCACTCGACAGGGTGGTAGATCAGCCCCAGCATTTT. It is translated as CASSLDRVVDQPQHF.

The genes are TRBV28 and TRBJ1-1; D possibly corresponds to TRBD1 (5 bases). V gave up 5 bases and J gave up 5 bases, with 21 bases separating them. This CDR3 has 16 amino acids. Germline CDR1 and CDR2: MDHEN and SYDVKM. CDR3 sequence reads: CASSPPRVFKITEAFF. The DNA for the CDR3 is TGTGCCAGCAGTCCCCCCAGGGTATTTAAAATTACTGAAGCTTTCTTT.

This clone was counted only a few times. This chain connects TRBV5-6 to TRBJ1-6, with 10 bases fitting TRBD1. J was trimmed by 8 bases and V by 3 bases; bases with no gene match: 5. The V gene's germline CDR1 is SGHDT and CDR2 YYEEEE. The CDR3 consists of 15 residues. The CDR3 bases are TGTGCCAGCAGCTACGTTGGGACAGGGGATTCACCCCTCCACTTT. Translated, it gives CASSYVGTGDSPLHF.

This chain links TRBV27 with TRBJ2-5; no clear D gene. CDR3 length: 13 amino acids. Germline V gives CDR1 MNHEY, CDR2 SMNVEV (reference sequence). V lost 3 bases and J 7 bases, leaving 12 bases between the germline ends. For the CDR3, the DNA is TGTGCCAGCAGTTTCAACCAAGCTTCGACCCAGTACTTC. Residues: CASSFNQASTQYF.

The CDR3 DNA sequence: TGTGCCAGCTCGTGGCCAGGGGAAAATCAGCCCCAGCATTTT. Protein: CASSWPGENQPQHF. The chain links TRBV28 to TRBJ1-5; D is perhaps TRBD1 (6 bases). The CDR3 runs 14 residues. V lost 8 bases and J lost 4, with 15 bases in between. The V gene's germline CDR1 is MDHEN and CDR2 SYDVKM.

V usage is TRBV20-1 and J usage is TRBJ2-5, with 11 bases identical to TRBD1. V lost 3 bases, J lost 6 bases, and 12 bases stayed unmatched. In germline, CDR1 is DFQATT, CDR2 SNEGSKA (reference sequence). This CDR3 spans 16 amino acids. In DNA form, the CDR3 reads TGCAGTGCTAGTTTGGGACAGGGGGTTCTTCACCAGACCCAGTACTTC. Amino acids: CSASLGQGVLHQTQYF.

This rearrangement joins TRBV27 to TRBJ1-1; D is undetermined. The V gene's germline CDR1 is MNHEY and CDR2 SMNVEV (reference sequence). There are 15 residues in the CDR3. Trimming cost V 0 bases and J 3 bases, with 11 bases left between them. The CDR3 sequence is CASSLSLRVYTEAFF. The CDR3 nucleotides are TGTGCCAGCAGTTTATCCCTTAGAGTGTACACTGAAGCTTTCTTT.

V usage is TRBV18 and J usage is TRBJ2-2; the match to TRBD2 covers 10 bases. The trim removed 2 bases at V and 6 bases at J, leaving 6 bases unmatched. Germline lookup yields CDR1 KGHSH and CDR2 LQKENI. This CDR3 spans 16 amino acids. CDR3 loop: CASSPSPSGSPGELFF. The CDR3 region has the DNA TGTGCCAGCTCACCATCACCTAGCGGGAGTCCCGGGGAGCTGTTTTTT. The entire variable domain, with the rest obtained from reference TRBV18 and TRBJ2-2, is as follows: NAGVMQNPRHLVRRRGQEARLRCSPMKGHSHVYWYRQLPEEGLKFMVYLQKENIIDESGMPKERFSAEFPKEGPSILRIQQVVRGDSAAYFCASSPSPSGSPGELFFGEGSRLTVL.

This clone is a singleton in its sample. CDR3 in amino acids: CASSQGTSPYNEQFF. In DNA form, the CDR3 reads TGCGCCAGCAGCCAGGGGACTAGCCCCTACAATGAGCAGTTCTTC. This rearrangement joins TRBV4-3 to TRBJ2-1; 9 bases are a match to TRBD2. With 3 bases clipped from V and 2 bases from J, the junction kept 2 bases outside the gene matches. The germline V gene encodes CDR1 LGHNA and CDR2 YSLEER. The CDR3 spans 15 residues.

The chain uses TRBV30 and TRBJ2-7; 7 bases fit TRBD2. Germline CDR1 and CDR2: GTSNPN and SVGIG (reference sequence). The ends lost 0 bases at V and 3 bases at J; junction bases unmatched: 8. The CDR3 covers 15 residues. The CDR3 reads CAWSVGGGALYEQYF. The CDR3 region has the DNA TGTGCCTGGAGTGTAGGCGGGGGAGCCCTCTACGAGCAGTACTTC.

The chain is built from TRBV7-8 and TRBJ2-1, with 9 positions matching TRBD2. V was clipped by 1 base and J by 2 bases; unmatched bases: 3. CDR1 SGHVS and CDR2 FQNEAQ come from the germline V gene. The length of the CDR3 is 16 residues. CDR3: CASSLDGTSPYNEQFF. The CDR3 nucleotides read TGTGCCAGCAGCTTAGACGGGACTAGCCCCTACAATGAGCAGTTCTTC. Together with reference TRBV7-8 and TRBJ2-1, the CDR3 gives the full variable domain: GAGVSQSPRYKVAKRGQDVALRCDPISGHVSLFWYQQALGQGPEFLTYFQNEAQLDKSGLPSDRFFAERPEGSVSTLKIQRTQQEDSAVYLCASSLDGTSPYNEQFFGPGTRLTVL.

This chain joins TRBV6-2 or TRBV6-3 and TRBJ1-6, with TRBD1 matching 7 bases. CDR3 length: 17 amino acids. Trimming removed 0 bases from V and 7 bases from J; junction bases left unmatched: 9. Germline V gives CDR1 MNHEY, CDR2 SVGEGT. The CDR3 loop reads CASSYSTTGAVNSPLHF. In DNA, the CDR3 is TGTGCCAGCAGTTACTCGACAACAGGGGCCGTAAATTCACCCCTCCACTTT.

In DNA, the CDR3 is TGTGCCAGCAGTTTGGGGACCGGGCTAGCGGGATTCTACGAGCAGTACTTC. Translation: CASSLGTGLAGFYEQYF. This rearrangement joins TRBV28 to TRBJ2-7; 9 nucleotides line up with TRBD2. CDR1 is MDHEN, CDR2 SYDVKM, per germline. Trimming cost V 3 bases and J 3 bases; bases outside gene matches: 12. This CDR3 contains 17 residues.

The chain has TRBV29-1 and TRBJ2-7, with 9 bases fitting TRBD2. Germline CDR1 is SQVTM and CDR2 is ANQGSEA. The CDR3 is made up of 13 amino acids. With V trimmed by 4 bases and J by 4 bases, 5 bases remained unmatched. Here the CDR3 DNA reads TGCAGCGTTGTCGGGACTAGCAGGTACGAGCAGTACTTC. This gives the protein CSVVGTSRYEQYF.

The chain employs TRBV28 and TRBJ2-7, with D possibly TRBD2 on 6 matching bases. Germline loops: CDR1 MDHEN, CDR2 SYDVKM. With 5 bases removed from V and 0 bases from J, the gap between germline ends came to 17 bases. The CDR3 loop spans 16 amino acids. CDR3 bases: TGTGCCAGCAGTCCTCATAGGGCGGGGAGCTCCTACGAGCAGTACTTC. Translation: CASSPHRAGSSYEQYF.

The CDR3 spells CASSHPRGGSDTQYF. The CDR3 DNA reads TGTGCCAGCAGCCACCCACGGGGAGGCTCAGATACGCAGTATTTT. This rearrangement joins TRBV6-2 or TRBV6-3 to TRBJ2-3, with a possible D match to TRBD2 (6 bases). The CDR3 spans 15 residues. The V and J ends lost 6 bases and 4 bases respectively, with 17 bases between them. Germline CDR1 and CDR2: MNHEY and SVGEGT.

J is TRBJ2-2 and V is TRBV4-1; TRBD2 is a possible D gene (5 bases). The CDR3 is made up of 17 amino acids. Germline V gene sequence: CDR1 MGHRA, CDR2 YSYEKL. V lost 6 bases, J lost 0 bases, and 17 bases lay in between. CDR3 loop: CASRGDASATNTGELFF. The CDR3 coding sequence is TGCGCCAGCAGGGGAGACGCCAGCGCTACGAACACCGGGGAGCTGTTTTTT.

A single count supports this clone. V usage is TRBV24-1 and J usage is TRBJ2-5; 11 bases map to TRBD1. V trimming: 0 bases; J trimming: 3 bases; junction bases outside the gene matches: 2. Germline CDR1 is KGHDR and CDR2 is SFDVKD. The CDR3 runs to 16 residues. The CDR3 DNA is TGTGCCACCAGTGATTTGGGGACAGGGGGAGAAGAGACCCAGTACTTC. Its translation: CATSDLGTGGEETQYF.

This sequence joins TRBV10-3 and TRBJ2-1; D is possibly TRBD1 (5 bases). The CDR3 is 13 amino acids. Per germline, CDR1 ENHRY and CDR2 SYGVKD. The V and J ends lost 10 bases and 5 bases respectively, with 15 bases between them. The CDR3 DNA reads TGTGCCACCCTAGGGGTCTTAGACAATGAGCAGTTCTTC. It yields the protein CATLGVLDNEQFF.